What follows are 6 T cell receptor beta chains derived from one specimen sequenced in a study of Ad26.COV2.S vaccination and SARS-CoV-2 variants. The treatment here: roughly 20 received Ad26.COV2.S at low or high dose, single or two shots; 5 received placebo; per-sample allocation not given. Day 63 after the first vaccine or placebo injection was the time point for sampling. Profiling relied on immunoSEQ multiplex PCR, and the TCRdb table lists in-frame clones only, not all of them. The sample gives roughly 300,000 clones, around nine tenths of which show up once; approximately 4.5% is in the top ten. Sequences were derived from peripheral blood, sampled in a trial of Ad26.COV2.S vaccine versus placebo. These receptors all stem from a person between 18 and 65 years old who received the Ad26.COV2.S COVID-19 vaccine or a placebo.

The rearrangement uses TRBV28 and TRBJ1-5; 7 nucleotides agree with TRBD1. J was trimmed by 7 bases and V by 5 bases; bases with no gene match: 8. Germline loops: CDR1 MDHEN, CDR2 SYDVKM. This CDR3 is built from 14 residues. As DNA, the CDR3 is TGTGCCAGCAGTCCTACAGGGGCCGGACAGCCCCAGCATTTT. This codes for CASSPTGAGQPQHF. The full variable domain, rest sourced from reference TRBV28 and TRBJ1-5, is DVKVTQSSRYLVKRTGEKVFLECVQDMDHENMFWYRQDPGLGLRLIYFSYDVKMKEKGDIPEGYSVSREKKERFSLILESASTNQTSMYLCASSPTGAGQPQHFGDGTRLSIL.

The chain is built from TRBV28 and TRBJ2-7; possibly TRBD1 or TRBD2 for D (5 bases each). V lost 6 bases and J 1 base, leaving 16 bases between the germline ends. CDR1 MDHEN and CDR2 SYDVKM come from the germline V gene. This CDR3 is built from 15 residues. CDR3 sequence reads: CASRGRGTASYEQYF. Written as DNA, the CDR3 is TGTGCCAGCAGAGGGCGTGGGACGGCATCCTACGAGCAGTACTTC.

The rearrangement links TRBV10-2 to TRBJ2-7; TRBD1 is a possible D gene (6 bases). In germline, CDR1 is WSHSY, CDR2 SAAADI. Between the trimmed V and J ends, which lost 6 bases and 6 bases, there was a span of 15 bases. The CDR3 contains 13 residues. Written as DNA, the CDR3 is TGCGCCAGCAGCGACGGACAGACCCTCGAGCAGTACTTC. The encoded protein is CASSDGQTLEQYF.

This chain joins TRBV19 and TRBJ2-2, with 8 bases fitting TRBD1. Germline trimming cut 5 bases from V and 6 bases from J; bases unmatched to any gene: 8. There are 15 residues in the CDR3. Germline CDR1 reads LNHDA; CDR2 reads SQIVND (reference sequence). The CDR3: CASSLSRGRAGELFF. DNA of the CDR3: TGTGCCAGTAGTTTATCCAGGGGGCGGGCCGGGGAGCTGTTTTTT.

The chain carries TRBV7-6 and TRBJ2-2, with D possibly being TRBD2 (6 bases). The CDR3 contains 15 residues. V gave up 5 bases and J gave up 6 bases, with 16 bases separating them. Germline V gene sequence: CDR1 SGHVS, CDR2 FNYEAQ. The CDR3: CASSKRADIPGELFF. DNA for the CDR3: TGTGCCAGCAGCAAGCGGGCGGATATCCCCGGGGAGCTGTTTTTT.

A remark on this clone: The same CDR3 also results from other DNA sequences found in this sample. The genes are TRBV28 and TRBJ2-7; TRBD1 aligns across 9 bases. The CDR3 consists of 15 residues. V lost 6 bases and J lost 4; bases outside the gene matches: 10. Germline CDR1 reads MDHEN; CDR2 reads SYDVKM. The CDR3 loop reads CASRPRDRVTYEQYF. CDR3 bases: TGTGCCAGCAGGCCCCGGGACAGGGTCACATACGAGCAGTACTTC. The complete variable domain, with remaining parts taken from reference TRBV28 and TRBJ2-7, reads DVKVTQSSRYLVKRTGEKVFLECVQDMDHENMFWYRQDPGLGLRLIYFSYDVKMKEKGDIPEGYSVSREKKERFSLILESASTNQTSMYLCASRPRDRVTYEQYFGPGTRLTVT.